This TCR beta chain was observed in a study of PD-L1 blockade in urothelial cancer. The wider study: Prior exposure to chemotherapy in patients amounted to 0 to 3 regimens received. Blood analysis occurred 3 weeks (second dose) and 6 weeks after treatment start.

Germline CDR1 is KGHSH and CDR2 is LQKENI. The CDR3 extends over 14 amino acids. With V trimmed by 4 bases and J by 4 bases, 6 bases remained unmatched. Urothelial carcinoma affected the patients, and it was locally advanced or metastatic. Synthetic TCR analog templates were added to each PCR reaction. Produced via immunoSEQ multiplex PCR; TCRdb's table is partial and in-frame only. The data hold roughly 48,000 clones, with approximately 87% observed a single time. Sequenced here: PBMCs, sampled around atezolizumab (anti-PD-L1) treatment. The clonotype originates from a man aged 35 to 55 with urothelial cancer. The gene calls are TRBV18 and TRBJ1-1; 7 bases line up with TRBD1. In DNA, the CDR3 is TGTGCCAGCTCACAACTACAGGGGTCCACTGAAGCTTTCTTT. It translates to CASSQLQGSTEAFF.